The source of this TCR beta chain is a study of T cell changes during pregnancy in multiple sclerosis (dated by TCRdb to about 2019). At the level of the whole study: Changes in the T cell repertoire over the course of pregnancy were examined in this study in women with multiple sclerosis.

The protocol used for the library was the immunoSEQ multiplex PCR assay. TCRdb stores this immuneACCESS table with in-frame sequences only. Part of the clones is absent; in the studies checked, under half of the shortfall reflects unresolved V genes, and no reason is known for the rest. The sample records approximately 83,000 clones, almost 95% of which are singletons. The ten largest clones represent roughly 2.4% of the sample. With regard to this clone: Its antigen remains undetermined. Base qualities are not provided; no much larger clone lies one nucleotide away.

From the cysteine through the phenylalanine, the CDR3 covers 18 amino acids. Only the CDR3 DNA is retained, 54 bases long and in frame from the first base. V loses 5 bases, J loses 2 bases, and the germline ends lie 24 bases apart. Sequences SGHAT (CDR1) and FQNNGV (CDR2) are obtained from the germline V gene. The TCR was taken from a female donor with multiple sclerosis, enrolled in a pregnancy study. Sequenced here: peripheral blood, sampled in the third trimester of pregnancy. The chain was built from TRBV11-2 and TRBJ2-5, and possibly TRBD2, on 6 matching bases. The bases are TGTGCCAGCAGCCCTCTGGGACTCCCAACCCCGGAACAAGAGACCCAGTACTTC. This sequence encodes CASSPLGLPTPEQETQYF.